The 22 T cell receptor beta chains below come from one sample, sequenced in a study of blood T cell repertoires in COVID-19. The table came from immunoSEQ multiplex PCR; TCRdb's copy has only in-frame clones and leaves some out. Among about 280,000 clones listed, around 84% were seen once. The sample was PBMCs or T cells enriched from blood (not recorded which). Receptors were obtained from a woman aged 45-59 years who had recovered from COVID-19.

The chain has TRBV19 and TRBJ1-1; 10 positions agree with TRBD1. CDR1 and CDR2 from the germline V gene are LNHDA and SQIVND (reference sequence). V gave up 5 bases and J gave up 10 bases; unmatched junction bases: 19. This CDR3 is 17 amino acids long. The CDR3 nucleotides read TGTGCCAGTAGTCCCGGGACAGGGGCGACAAGCTACGATATAGCTTTCTTT. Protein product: CASSPGTGATSYDIAFF. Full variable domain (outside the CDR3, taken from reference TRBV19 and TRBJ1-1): DGGITQSPKYLFRKEGQNVTLSCEQNLNHDAMYWYRQDPGQGLRLIYYSQIVNDFQKGDIAEGYSVSREKKESFPLTVTSAQKNPTAFYLCASSPGTGATSYDIAFFGQGTRLTVV.

The CDR3 sequence: CASSYARLAGAKDEQFF. DNA of the CDR3: TGTGCCAGCAGTTACGCCCGGCTAGCGGGAGCTAAGGATGAGCAGTTCTTC. This rearrangement joins TRBV6-2 or TRBV6-3 to TRBJ2-1, with 10 bases identical to TRBD2. With V trimmed by 2 bases and J by 8 bases, 12 bases remained unmatched. The V gene's germline CDR1 is MNHEY and CDR2 SVGEGT. The length of the CDR3 is 17 residues.

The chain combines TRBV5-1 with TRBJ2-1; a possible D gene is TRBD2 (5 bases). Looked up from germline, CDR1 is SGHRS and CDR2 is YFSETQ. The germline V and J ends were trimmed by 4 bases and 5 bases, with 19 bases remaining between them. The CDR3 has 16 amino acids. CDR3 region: CASSPAPALGDNEQFF. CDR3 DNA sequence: TGCGCCAGCAGCCCTGCCCCTGCGTTGGGAGACAATGAGCAGTTCTTC.

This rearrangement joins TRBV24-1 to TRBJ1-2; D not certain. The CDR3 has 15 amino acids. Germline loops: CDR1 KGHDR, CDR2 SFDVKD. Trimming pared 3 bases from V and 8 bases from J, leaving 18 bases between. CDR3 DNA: TGTGCCACCAGTGATAGGCATGCGGCTTCCTGGGGCTACACCTTC. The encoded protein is CATSDRHAASWGYTF.

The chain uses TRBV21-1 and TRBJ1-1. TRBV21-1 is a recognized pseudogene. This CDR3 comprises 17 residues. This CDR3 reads CASRKGPTRYYNTEAFF. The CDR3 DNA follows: TGTGCCAGCAGGAAAGGTCCTACACGGTACTATAACACTGAAGCTTTCTTT.

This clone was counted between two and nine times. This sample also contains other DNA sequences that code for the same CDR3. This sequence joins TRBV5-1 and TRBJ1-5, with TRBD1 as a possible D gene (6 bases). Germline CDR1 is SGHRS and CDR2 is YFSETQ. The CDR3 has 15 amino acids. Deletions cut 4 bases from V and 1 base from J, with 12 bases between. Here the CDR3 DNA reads TGCGCCAGCAGCCCGGGGACATCCAGCAATCAGCCCCAGCATTTT. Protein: CASSPGTSSNQPQHF.

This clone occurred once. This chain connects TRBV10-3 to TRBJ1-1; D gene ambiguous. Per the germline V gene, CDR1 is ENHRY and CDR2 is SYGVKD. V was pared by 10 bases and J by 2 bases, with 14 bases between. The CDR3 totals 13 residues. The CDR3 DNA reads TGTGCCAGTGGGAGGGCAGAAAACACTGAAGCTTTCTTT. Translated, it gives CASGRAENTEAFF.

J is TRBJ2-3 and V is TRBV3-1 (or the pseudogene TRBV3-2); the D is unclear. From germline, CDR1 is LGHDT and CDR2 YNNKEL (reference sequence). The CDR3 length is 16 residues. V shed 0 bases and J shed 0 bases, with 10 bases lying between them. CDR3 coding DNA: TGTGCCAGCAGCCAAGATTTGCGGTCTAGCACAGATACGCAGTATTTT. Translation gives CASSQDLRSSTDTQYF.

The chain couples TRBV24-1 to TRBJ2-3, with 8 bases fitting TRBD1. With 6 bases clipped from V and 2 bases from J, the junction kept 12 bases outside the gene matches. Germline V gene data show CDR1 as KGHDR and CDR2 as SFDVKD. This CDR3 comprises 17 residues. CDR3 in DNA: TGTGCCACCAGTAAACCAACACCGGGACAGGCCACAGATACGCAGTATTTT. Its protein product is CATSKPTPGQATDTQYF.

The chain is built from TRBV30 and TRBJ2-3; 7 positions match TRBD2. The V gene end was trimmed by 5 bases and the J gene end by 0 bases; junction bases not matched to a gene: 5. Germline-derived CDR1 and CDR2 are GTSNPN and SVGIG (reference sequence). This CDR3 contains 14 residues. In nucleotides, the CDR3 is TGTGCCTGGGCGCCGGGGGGAAGCACAGATACGCAGTATTTT. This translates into CAWAPGGSTDTQYF.

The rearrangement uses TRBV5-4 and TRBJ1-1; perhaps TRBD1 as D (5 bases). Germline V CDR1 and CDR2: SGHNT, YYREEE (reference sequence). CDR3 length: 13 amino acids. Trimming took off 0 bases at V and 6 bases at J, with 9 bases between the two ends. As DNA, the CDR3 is TGTGCCAGCAGCTTGGATGCAGGGTCTGAAGCTTTCTTT. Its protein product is CASSLDAGSEAFF.

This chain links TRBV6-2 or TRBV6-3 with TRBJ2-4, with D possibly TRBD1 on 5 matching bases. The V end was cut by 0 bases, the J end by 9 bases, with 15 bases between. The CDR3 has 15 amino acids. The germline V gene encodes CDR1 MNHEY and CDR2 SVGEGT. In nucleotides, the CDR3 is TGTGCCAGCAGTTACTCGAGCTCTACTGGGGCCATTCAGTACTTC. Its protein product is CASSYSSSTGAIQYF.

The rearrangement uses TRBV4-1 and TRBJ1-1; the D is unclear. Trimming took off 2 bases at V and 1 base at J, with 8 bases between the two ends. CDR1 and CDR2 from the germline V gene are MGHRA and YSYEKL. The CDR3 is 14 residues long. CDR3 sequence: CASSQSPRNTEAFF. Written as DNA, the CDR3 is TGCGCCAGCAGCCAAAGCCCACGGAACACTGAAGCTTTCTTT.

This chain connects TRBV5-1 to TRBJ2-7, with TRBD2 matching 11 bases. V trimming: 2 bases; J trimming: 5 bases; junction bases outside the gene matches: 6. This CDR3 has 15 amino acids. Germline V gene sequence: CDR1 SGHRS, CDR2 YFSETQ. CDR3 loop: CASSFGSGGDHEQYF. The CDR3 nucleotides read TGCGCCAGCAGCTTTGGTAGCGGGGGGGACCACGAGCAGTACTTC.

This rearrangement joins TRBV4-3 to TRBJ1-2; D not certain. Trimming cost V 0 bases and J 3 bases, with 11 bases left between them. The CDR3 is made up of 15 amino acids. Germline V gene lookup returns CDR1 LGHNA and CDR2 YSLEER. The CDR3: CASSQDYADYYGYTF. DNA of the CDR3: TGCGCCAGCAGCCAAGATTATGCAGACTACTATGGCTACACCTTC.

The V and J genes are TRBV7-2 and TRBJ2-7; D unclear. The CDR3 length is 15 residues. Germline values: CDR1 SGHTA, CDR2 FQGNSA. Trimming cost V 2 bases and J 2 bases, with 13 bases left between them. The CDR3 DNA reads TGTGCCAGCAGCTTATCTTTGGCGGTTACCTACGAGCAGTACTTC. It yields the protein CASSLSLAVTYEQYF.

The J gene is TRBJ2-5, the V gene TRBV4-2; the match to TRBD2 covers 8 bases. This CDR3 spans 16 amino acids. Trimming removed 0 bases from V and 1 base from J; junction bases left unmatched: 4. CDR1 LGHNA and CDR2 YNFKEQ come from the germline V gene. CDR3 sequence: CASSQEGSGGQETQYF. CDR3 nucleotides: TGTGCCAGCAGCCAAGAAGGGAGCGGGGGCCAAGAGACCCAGTACTTC.

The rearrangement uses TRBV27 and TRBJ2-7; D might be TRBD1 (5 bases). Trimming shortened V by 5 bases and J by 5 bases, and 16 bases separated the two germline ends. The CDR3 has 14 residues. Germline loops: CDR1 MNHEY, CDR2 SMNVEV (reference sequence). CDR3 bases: TGTGCCAGCAGTGCCCGACAGATTTACCACGAGCAGTACTTC. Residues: CASSARQIYHEQYF.

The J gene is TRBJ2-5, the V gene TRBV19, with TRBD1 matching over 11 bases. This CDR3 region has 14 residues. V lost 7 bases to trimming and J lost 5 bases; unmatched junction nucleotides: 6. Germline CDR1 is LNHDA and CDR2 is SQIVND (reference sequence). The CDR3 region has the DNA TGTGCCAGTAAACGGGACAGGGGGGTGGAGACCCAGTACTTC. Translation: CASKRDRGVETQYF.

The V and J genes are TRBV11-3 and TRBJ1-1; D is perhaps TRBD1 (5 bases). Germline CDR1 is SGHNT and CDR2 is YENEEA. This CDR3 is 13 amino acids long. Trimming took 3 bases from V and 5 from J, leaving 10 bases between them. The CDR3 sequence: CASSFSTVTEAFF. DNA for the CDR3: TGTGCCAGCAGCTTCTCGACAGTGACTGAAGCTTTCTTT.

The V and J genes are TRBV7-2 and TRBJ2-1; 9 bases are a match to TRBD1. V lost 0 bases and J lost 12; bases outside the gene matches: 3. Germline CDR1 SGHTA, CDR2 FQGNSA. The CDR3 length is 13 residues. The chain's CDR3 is CASSLAGQGAQFF. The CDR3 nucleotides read TGTGCCAGCAGCTTAGCGGGACAGGGTGCGCAGTTCTTC.

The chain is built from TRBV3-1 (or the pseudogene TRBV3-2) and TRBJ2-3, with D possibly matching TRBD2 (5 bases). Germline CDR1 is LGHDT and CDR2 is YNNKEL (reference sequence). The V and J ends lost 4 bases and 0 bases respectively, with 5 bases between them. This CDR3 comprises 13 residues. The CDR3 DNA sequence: TGTGCCAGCAGCCGGAGGAGCACAGATACGCAGTATTTT. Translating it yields CASSRRSTDTQYF.